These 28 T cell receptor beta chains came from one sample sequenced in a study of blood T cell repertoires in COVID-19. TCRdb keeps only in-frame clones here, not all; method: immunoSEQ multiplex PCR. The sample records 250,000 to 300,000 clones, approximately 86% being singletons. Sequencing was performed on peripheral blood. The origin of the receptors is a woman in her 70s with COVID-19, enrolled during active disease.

The CDR3 is CAIIQEGRTEAFF. The CDR3 DNA is TGTGCCATCATCCAAGAGGGTAGGACTGAAGCTTTCTTT. V is TRBV10-3 and J is TRBJ1-1, with D unclear. In germline, CDR1 is ENHRY, CDR2 SYGVKD. V was trimmed by 7 bases and J by 5 bases, leaving 14 bases between them. This CDR3 contains 13 residues.

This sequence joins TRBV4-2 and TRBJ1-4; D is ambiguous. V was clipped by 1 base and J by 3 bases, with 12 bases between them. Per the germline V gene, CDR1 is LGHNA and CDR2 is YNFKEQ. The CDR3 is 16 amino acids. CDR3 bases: TGTGCCAGCAGCCAAGTAGGCAGAGGAGCTAATGAAAAACTGTTTTTT. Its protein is CASSQVGRGANEKLFF.

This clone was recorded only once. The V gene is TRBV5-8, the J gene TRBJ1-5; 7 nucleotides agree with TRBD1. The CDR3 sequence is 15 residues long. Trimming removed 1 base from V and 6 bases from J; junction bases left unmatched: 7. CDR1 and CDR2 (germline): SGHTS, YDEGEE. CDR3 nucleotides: TGTGCCAGCAGCTTGACAGGGGCGGGAGGTCAGCCCCAGCATTTT. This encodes CASSLTGAGGQPQHF. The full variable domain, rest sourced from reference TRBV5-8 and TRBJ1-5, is EAGVTQSPTHLIKTRGQQATLRCSPISGHTSVYWYQQALGLGLQFLLWYDEGEERNRGNFPPRFSGRQFPNYSSELNVNALELEDSALYLCASSLTGAGGQPQHFGDGTRLSIL.

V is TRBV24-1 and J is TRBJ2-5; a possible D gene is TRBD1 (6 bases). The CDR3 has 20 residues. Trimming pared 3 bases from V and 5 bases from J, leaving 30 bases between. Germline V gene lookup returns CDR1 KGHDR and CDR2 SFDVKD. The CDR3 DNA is TGTGCCACCAGTGATACGAACGAGATTGTCCACAGGGTGACGGGGGAGACCCAGTACTTC. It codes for CATSDTNEIVHRVTGETQYF.

The CDR3 protein is CTSSQDVAGNTGELFF. The CDR3 coding sequence is TGCACCAGCAGCCAAGACGTAGCGGGTAACACCGGGGAGCTGTTTTTT. The gene calls are TRBV1 and TRBJ2-2; the DNA was not used to check the table's D call, TRBD2. TRBV1 has pseudogene status. This CDR3 spans 16 amino acids.

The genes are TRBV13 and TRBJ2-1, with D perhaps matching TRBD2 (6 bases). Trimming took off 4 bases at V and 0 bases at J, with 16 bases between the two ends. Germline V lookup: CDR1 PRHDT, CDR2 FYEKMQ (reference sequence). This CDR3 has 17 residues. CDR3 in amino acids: CASSSALGGSSYNEQFF. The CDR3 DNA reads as TGTGCCAGCAGCTCCGCCCTCGGGGGTAGCTCCTACAATGAGCAGTTCTTC.

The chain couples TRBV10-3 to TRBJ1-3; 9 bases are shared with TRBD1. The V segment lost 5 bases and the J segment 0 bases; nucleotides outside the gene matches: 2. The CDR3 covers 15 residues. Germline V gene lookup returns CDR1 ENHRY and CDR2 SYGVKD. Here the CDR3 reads CAISTGGLSGNTIYF. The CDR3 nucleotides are TGTGCCATCAGTACAGGGGGCCTCTCTGGAAACACCATATATTTT.

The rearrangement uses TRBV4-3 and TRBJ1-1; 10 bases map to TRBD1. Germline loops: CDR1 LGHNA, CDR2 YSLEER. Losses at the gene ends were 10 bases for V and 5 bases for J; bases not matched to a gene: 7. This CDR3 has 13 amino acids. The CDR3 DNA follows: TGCGCCATCTGGACAGGGGGTTTGACTGAAGCTTTCTTT. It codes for CAIWTGGLTEAFF.

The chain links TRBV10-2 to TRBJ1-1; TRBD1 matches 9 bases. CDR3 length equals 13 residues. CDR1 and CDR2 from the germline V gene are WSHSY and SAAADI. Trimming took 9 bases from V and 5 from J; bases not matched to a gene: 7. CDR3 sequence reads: CASQTGGGTEAFF. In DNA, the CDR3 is TGCGCCAGTCAGACAGGGGGGGGTACTGAAGCTTTCTTT.

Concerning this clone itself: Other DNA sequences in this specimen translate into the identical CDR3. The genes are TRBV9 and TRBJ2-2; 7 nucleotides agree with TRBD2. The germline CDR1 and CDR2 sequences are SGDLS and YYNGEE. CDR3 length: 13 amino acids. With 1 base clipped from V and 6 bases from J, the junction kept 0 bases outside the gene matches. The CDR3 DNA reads TGTGCCAGCAGCGTACGGGGGGCCGGGGAGCTGTTTTTT. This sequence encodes CASSVRGAGELFF. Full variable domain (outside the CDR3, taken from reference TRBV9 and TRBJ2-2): DSGVTQTPKHLITATGQRVTLRCSPRSGDLSVYWYQQSLDQGLQFLIQYYNGEERAKGNILERFSAQQFPDLHSELNLSSLELGDSALYFCASSVRGAGELFFGEGSRLTVL.

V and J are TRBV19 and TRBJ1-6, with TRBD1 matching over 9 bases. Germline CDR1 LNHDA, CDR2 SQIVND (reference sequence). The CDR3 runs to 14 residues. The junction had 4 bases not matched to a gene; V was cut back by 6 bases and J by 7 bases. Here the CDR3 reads CASSGTGQNSPLHF. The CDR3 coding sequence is TGTGCCAGTAGCGGGACAGGGCAAAATTCACCCCTCCACTTT.

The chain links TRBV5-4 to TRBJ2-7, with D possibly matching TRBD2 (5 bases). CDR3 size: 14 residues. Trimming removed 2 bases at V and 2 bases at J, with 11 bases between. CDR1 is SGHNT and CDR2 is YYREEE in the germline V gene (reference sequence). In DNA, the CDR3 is TGTGCCAGCAGCTTTGAACTAGGGCCCTACGAGCAGTACTTC. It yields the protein CASSFELGPYEQYF. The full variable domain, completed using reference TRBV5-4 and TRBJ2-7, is ETGVTQSPTHLIKTRGQQVTLRCSSQSGHNTVSWYQQALGQGPQFIFQYYREEENGRGNFPPRFSGLQFPNYSSELNVNALELDDSALYLCASSFELGPYEQYFGPGTRLTVT.

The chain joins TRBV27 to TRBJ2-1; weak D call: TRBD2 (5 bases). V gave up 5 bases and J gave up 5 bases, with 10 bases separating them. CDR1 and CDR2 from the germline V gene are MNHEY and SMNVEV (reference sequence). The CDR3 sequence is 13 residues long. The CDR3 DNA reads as TGTGCCAGCAGTATGACTACTCACAATGAGCAGTTCTTC. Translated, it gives CASSMTTHNEQFF.

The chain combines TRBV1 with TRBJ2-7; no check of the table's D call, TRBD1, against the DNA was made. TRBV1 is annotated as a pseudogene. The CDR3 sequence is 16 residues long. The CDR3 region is CTSSQEAWGSLYEQYF. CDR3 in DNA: TGCACCAGCAGCCAAGAAGCCTGGGGCAGCCTGTACGAGCAGTACTTC.

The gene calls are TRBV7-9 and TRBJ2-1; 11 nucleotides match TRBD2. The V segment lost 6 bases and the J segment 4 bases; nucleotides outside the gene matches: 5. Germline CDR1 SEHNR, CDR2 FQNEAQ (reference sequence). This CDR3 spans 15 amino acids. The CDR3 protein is CASSSGGEVYNEQFF. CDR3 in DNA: TGTGCCAGCAGTAGCGGGGGGGAAGTGTACAATGAGCAGTTCTTC. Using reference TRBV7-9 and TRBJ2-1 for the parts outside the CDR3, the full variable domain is DTGVSQNPRHKITKRGQNVTFRCDPISEHNRLYWYRQTLGQGPEFLTYFQNEAQLEKSRLLSDRFSAERPKGSFSTLEIQRTEQGDSAMYLCASSSGGEVYNEQFFGPGTRLTVL.

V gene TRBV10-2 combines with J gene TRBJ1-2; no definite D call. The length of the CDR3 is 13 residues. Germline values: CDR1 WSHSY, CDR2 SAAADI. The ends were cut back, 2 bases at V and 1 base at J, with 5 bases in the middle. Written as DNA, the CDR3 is TGCGCCAGCAGTGAGGGCAGTAACTATGGCTACACCTTC. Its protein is CASSEGSNYGYTF.

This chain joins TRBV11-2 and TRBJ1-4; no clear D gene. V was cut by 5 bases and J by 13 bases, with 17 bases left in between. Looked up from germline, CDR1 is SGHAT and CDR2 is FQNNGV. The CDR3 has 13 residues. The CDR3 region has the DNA TGTGCCAGCAGCCCAGAAGAGGGAGCGGGACTGTTTTTT. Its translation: CASSPEEGAGLFF.

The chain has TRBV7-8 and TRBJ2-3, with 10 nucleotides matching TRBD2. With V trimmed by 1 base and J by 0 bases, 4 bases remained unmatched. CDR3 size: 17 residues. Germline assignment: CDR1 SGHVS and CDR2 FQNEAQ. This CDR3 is CASSLGASGGSTDTQYF. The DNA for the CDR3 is TGTGCCAGCAGCTTAGGGGCTAGCGGGGGTAGCACAGATACGCAGTATTTT.

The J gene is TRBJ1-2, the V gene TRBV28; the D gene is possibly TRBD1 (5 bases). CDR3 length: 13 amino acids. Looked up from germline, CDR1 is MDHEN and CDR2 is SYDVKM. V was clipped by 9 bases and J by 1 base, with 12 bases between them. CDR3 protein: CASWGSLNYGYTF. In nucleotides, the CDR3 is TGTGCCAGTTGGGGCAGCCTTAACTATGGCTACACCTTC.

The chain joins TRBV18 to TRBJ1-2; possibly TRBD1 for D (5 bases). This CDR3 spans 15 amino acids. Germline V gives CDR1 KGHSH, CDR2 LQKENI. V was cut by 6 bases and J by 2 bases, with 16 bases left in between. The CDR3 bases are TGTGCCAGCTCTCAGGACACCTCAACCAACTATGGCTACACCTTC. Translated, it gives CASSQDTSTNYGYTF.

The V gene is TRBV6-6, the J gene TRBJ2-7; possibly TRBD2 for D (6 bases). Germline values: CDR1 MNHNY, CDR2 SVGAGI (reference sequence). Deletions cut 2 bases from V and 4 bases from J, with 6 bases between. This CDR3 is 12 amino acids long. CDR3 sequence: CASSYRGYEQYF. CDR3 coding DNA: TGTGCCAGCAGTTACCGGGGGTACGAGCAGTACTTC.

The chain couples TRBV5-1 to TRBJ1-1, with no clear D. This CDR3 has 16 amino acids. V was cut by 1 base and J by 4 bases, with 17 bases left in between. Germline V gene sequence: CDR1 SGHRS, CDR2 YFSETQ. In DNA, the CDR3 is TGCGCCAGCAGCTTGTTATCGTCGGTCGGGTCCACTGAAGCTTTCTTT. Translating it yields CASSLLSSVGSTEAFF.

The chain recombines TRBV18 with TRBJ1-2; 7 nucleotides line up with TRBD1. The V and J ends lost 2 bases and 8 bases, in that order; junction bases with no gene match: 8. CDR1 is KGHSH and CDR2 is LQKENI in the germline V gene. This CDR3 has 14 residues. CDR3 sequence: CASSPTDREVGYTF. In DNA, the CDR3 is TGTGCCAGCTCACCAACCGACAGGGAAGTGGGCTACACCTTC. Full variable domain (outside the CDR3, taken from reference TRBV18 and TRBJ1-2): NAGVMQNPRHLVRRRGQEARLRCSPMKGHSHVYWYRQLPEEGLKFMVYLQKENIIDESGMPKERFSAEFPKEGPSILRIQQVVRGDSAAYFCASSPTDREVGYTFGSGTRLTVV.

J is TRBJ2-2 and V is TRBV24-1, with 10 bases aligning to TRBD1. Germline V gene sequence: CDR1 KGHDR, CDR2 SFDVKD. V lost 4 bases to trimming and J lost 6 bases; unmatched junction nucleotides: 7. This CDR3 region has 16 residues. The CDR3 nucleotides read TGTGCCACCAGTGACTCCCGGGACAGGGGAGCCGGGGAGCTGTTTTTT. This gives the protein CATSDSRDRGAGELFF.

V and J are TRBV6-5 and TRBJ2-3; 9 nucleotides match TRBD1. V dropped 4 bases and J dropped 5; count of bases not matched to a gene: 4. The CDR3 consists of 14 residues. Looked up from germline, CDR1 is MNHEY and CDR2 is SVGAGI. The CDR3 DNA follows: TGTGCCAGCAGTTCACAGGGGGCTATAGATACGCAGTATTTT. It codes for CASSSQGAIDTQYF.

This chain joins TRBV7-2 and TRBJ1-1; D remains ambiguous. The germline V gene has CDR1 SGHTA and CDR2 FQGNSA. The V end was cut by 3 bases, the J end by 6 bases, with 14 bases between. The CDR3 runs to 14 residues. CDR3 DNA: TGTGCCAGCAGCTTGGTTAGTGGTTACTCTGAAGCTTTCTTT. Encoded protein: CASSLVSGYSEAFF. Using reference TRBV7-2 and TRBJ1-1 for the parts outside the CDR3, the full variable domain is GAGVSQSPSNKVTEKGKDVELRCDPISGHTALYWYRQSLGQGLEFLIYFQGNSAPDKSGLPSDRFSAERTGGSVSTLTIQRTQQEDSAVYLCASSLVSGYSEAFFGQGTRLTVV.

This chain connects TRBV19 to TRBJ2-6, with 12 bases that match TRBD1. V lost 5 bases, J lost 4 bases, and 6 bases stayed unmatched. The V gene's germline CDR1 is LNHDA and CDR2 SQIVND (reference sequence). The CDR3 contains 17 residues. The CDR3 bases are TGTGCCAGTAGTCTGGGACAGGGGGCGAAAGGGGCCAACGTCCTGACTTTC. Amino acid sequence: CASSLGQGAKGANVLTF.

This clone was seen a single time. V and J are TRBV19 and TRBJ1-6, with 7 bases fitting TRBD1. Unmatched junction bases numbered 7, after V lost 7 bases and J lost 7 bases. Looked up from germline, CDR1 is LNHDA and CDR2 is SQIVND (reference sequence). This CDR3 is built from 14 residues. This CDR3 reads CASTRTGSNSPLHF. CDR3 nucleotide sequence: TGTGCCAGTACTCGGACAGGCAGCAATTCACCCCTCCACTTT.